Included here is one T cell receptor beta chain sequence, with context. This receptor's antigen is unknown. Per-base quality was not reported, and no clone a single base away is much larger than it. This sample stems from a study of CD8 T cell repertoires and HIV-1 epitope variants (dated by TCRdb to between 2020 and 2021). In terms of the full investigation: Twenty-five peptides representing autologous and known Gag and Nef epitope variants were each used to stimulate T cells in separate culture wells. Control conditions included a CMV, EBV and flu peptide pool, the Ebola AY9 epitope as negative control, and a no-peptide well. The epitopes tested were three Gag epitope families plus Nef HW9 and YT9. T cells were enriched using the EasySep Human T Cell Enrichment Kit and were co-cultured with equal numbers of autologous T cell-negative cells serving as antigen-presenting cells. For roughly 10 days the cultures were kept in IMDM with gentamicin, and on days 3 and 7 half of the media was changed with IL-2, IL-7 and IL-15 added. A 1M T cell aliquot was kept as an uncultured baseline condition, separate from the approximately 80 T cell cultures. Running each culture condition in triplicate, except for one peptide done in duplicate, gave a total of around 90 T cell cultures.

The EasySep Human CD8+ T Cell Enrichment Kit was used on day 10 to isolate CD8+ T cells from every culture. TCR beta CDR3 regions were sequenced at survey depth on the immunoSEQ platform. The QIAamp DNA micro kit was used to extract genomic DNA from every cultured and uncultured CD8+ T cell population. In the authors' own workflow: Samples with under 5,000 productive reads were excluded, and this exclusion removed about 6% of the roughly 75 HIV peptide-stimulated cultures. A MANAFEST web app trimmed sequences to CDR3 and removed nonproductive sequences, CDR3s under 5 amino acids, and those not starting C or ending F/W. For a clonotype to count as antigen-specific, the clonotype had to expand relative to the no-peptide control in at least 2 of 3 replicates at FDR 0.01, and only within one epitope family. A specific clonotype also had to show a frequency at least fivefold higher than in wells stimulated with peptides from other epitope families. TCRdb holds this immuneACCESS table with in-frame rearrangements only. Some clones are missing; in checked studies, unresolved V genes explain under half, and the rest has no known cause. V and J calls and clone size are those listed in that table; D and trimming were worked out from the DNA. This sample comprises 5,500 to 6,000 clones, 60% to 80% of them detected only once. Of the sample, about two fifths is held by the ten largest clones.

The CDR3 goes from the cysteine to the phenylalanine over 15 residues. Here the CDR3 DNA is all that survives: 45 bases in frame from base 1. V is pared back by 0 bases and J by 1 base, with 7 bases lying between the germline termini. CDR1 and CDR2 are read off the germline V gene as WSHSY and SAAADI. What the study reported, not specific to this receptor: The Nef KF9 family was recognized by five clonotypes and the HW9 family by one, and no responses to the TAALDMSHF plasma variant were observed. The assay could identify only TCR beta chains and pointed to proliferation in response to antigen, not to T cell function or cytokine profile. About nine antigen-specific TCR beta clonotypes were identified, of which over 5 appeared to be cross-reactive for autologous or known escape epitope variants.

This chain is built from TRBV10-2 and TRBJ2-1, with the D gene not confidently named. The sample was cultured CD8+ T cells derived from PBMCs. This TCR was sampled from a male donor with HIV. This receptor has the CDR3 CASSESILSYNEQFF. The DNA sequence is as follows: TGCGCCAGCAGTGAGTCGATCCTGTCCTACAATGAGCAGTTCTTC.